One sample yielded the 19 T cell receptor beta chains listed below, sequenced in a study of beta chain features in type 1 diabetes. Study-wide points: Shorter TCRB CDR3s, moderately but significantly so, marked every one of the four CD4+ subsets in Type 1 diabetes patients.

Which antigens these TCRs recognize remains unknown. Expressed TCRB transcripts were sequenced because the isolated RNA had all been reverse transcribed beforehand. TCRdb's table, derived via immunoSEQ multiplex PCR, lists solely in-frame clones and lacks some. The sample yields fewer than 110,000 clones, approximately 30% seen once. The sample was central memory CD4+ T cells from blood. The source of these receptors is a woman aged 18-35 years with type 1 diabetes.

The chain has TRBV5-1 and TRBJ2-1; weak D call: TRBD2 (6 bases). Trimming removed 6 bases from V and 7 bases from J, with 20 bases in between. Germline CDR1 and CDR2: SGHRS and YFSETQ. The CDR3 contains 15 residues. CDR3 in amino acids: CASTRSPSEDNEQFF. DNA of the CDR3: TGCGCCAGCACCCGGTCCCCTAGCGAAGATAATGAGCAGTTCTTC.

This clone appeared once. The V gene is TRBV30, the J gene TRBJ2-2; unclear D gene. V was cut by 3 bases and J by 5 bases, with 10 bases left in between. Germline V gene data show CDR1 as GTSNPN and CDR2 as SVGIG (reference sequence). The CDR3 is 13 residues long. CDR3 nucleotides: TGTGCCTGGAGGTTTCTCCCGACCGGGGAGCTGTTTTTT. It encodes CAWRFLPTGELFF.

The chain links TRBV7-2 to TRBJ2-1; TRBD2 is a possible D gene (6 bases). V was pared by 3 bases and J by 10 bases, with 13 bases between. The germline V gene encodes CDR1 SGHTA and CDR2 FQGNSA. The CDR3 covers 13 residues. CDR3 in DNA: TGTGCCAGCAGCTTGACTAGGAATGGCGAGCAGTTCTTC. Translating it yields CASSLTRNGEQFF.

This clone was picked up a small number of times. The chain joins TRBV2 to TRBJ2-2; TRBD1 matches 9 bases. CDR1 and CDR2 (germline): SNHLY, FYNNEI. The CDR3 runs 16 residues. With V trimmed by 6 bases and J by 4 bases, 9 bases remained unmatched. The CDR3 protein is CASRVQGAKSTGELFF. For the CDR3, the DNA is TGTGCCAGCAGAGTACAGGGGGCAAAGAGCACCGGGGAGCTGTTTTTT.

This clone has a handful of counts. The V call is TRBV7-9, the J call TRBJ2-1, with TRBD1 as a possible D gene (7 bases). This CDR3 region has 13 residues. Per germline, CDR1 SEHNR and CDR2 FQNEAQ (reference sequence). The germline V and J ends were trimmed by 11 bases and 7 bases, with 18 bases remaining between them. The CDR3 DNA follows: TGTGCCTCTCAGGGGGGCGCAAGTAATGAGCAGTTCTTC. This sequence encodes CASQGGASNEQFF.

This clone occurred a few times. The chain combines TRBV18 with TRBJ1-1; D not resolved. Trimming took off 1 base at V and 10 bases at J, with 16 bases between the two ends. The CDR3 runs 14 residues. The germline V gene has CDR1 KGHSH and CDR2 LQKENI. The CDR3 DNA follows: TGTGCCAGCTCACCACGGCGAGAACAAGACTCAGCTTTCTTT. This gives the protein CASSPRREQDSAFF. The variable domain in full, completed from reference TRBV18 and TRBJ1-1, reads NAGVMQNPRHLVRRRGQEARLRCSPMKGHSHVYWYRQLPEEGLKFMVYLQKENIIDESGMPKERFSAEFPKEGPSILRIQQVVRGDSAAYFCASSPRREQDSAFFGQGTRLTVV.

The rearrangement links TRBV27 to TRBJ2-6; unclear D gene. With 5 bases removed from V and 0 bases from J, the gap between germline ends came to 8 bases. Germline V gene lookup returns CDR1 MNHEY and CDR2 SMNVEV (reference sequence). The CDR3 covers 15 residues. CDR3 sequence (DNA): TGTGCCAGCAGTCCTATGAGCTCTGGGGCCAACGTCCTGACTTTC. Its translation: CASSPMSSGANVLTF.

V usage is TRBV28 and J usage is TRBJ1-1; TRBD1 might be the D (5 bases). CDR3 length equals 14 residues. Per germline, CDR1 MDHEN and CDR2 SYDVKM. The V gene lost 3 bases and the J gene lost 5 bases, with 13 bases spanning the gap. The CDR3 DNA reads TGTGCCAGCAGTTTTGCAGGGAAGGTGACTGAAGCTTTCTTT. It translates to CASSFAGKVTEAFF.

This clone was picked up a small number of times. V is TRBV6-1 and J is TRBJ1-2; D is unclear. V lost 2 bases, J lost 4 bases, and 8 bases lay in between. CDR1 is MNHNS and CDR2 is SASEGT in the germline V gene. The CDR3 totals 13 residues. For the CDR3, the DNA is TGTGCCAGCAGTGAATACAGTATCTATGGCTACACCTTC. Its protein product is CASSEYSIYGYTF.

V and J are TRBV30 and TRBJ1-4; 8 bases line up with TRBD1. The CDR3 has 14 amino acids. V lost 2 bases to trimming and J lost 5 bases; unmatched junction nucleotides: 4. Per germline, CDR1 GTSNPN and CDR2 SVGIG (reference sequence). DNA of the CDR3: TGTGCCTGGAGTCCGACAGGGGACAATGAAAAACTGTTTTTT. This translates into CAWSPTGDNEKLFF.

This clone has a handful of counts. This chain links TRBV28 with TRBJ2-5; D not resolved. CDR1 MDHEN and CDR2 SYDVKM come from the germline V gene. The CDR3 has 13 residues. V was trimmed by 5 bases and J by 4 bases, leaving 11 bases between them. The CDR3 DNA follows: TGTGCCAGCAGTCCTTCAGACATAGAGACCCAGTACTTC. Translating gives CASSPSDIETQYF. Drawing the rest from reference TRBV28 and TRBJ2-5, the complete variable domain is DVKVTQSSRYLVKRTGEKVFLECVQDMDHENMFWYRQDPGLGLRLIYFSYDVKMKEKGDIPEGYSVSREKKERFSLILESASTNQTSMYLCASSPSDIETQYFGPGTRLLVL.

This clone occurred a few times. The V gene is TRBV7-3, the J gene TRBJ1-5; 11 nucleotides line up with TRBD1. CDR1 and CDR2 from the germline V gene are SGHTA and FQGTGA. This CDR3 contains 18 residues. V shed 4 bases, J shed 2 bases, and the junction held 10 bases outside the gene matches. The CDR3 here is CASSSRDRGKCGNQPQHF. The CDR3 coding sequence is TGTGCCAGCAGCTCCCGGGACAGGGGGAAGTGTGGCAATCAGCCCCAGCATTTT.

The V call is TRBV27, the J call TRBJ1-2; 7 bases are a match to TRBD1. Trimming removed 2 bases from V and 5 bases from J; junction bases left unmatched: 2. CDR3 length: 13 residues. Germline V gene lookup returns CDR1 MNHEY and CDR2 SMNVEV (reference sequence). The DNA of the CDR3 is TGTGCCAGCAGTTTAAACAGGGGTTATGGCTACACCTTC. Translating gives CASSLNRGYGYTF.

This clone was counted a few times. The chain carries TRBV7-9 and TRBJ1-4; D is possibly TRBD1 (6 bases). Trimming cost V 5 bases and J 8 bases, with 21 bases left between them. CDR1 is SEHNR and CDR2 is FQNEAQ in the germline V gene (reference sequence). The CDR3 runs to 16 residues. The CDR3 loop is CASSPSPGGRMEKLFF. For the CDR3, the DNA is TGTGCCAGCAGCCCATCCCCCGGGGGGCGGATGGAAAAACTGTTTTTT.

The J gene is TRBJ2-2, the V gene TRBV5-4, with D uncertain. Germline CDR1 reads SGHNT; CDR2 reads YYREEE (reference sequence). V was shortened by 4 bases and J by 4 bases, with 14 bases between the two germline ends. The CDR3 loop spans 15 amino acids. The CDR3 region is CASSVDGRGTGELFF. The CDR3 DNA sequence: TGTGCCAGCAGCGTGGACGGAAGAGGCACCGGGGAGCTGTTTTTT.

CDR3 sequence (DNA): TGTGCCAGCAGTCTCAGGGTAATGAACACTGAAGCTTTCTTT. Translated: CASSLRVMNTEAFF. This rearrangement joins TRBV27 to TRBJ1-1; the D gene is possibly TRBD1 (5 bases). The CDR3 runs 14 residues. Germline values: CDR1 MNHEY, CDR2 SMNVEV (reference sequence). The germline V and J ends were trimmed by 5 bases and 0 bases, with 10 bases remaining between them.

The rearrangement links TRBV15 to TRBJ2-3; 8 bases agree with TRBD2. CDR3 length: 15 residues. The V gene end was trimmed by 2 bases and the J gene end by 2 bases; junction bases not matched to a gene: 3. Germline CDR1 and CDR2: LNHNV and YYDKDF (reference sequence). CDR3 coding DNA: TGTGCCACCAGCAGACGGGAGGGAAACACAGATACGCAGTATTTT. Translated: CATSRREGNTDTQYF.

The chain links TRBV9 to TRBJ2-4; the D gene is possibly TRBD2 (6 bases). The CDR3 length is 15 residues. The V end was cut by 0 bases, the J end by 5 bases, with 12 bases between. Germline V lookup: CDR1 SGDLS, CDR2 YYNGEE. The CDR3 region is CASSVEEGGQNIQYF. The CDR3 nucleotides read TGTGCCAGCAGCGTAGAGGAGGGAGGACAAAACATTCAGTACTTC.

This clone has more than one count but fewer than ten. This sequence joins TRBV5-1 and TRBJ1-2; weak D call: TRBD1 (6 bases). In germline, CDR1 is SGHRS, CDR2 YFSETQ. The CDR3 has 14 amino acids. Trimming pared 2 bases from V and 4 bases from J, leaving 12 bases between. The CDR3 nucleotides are TGCGCCAGCAGCTTATTAACAGGGAGCTATGGCTACACCTTC. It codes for CASSLLTGSYGYTF.